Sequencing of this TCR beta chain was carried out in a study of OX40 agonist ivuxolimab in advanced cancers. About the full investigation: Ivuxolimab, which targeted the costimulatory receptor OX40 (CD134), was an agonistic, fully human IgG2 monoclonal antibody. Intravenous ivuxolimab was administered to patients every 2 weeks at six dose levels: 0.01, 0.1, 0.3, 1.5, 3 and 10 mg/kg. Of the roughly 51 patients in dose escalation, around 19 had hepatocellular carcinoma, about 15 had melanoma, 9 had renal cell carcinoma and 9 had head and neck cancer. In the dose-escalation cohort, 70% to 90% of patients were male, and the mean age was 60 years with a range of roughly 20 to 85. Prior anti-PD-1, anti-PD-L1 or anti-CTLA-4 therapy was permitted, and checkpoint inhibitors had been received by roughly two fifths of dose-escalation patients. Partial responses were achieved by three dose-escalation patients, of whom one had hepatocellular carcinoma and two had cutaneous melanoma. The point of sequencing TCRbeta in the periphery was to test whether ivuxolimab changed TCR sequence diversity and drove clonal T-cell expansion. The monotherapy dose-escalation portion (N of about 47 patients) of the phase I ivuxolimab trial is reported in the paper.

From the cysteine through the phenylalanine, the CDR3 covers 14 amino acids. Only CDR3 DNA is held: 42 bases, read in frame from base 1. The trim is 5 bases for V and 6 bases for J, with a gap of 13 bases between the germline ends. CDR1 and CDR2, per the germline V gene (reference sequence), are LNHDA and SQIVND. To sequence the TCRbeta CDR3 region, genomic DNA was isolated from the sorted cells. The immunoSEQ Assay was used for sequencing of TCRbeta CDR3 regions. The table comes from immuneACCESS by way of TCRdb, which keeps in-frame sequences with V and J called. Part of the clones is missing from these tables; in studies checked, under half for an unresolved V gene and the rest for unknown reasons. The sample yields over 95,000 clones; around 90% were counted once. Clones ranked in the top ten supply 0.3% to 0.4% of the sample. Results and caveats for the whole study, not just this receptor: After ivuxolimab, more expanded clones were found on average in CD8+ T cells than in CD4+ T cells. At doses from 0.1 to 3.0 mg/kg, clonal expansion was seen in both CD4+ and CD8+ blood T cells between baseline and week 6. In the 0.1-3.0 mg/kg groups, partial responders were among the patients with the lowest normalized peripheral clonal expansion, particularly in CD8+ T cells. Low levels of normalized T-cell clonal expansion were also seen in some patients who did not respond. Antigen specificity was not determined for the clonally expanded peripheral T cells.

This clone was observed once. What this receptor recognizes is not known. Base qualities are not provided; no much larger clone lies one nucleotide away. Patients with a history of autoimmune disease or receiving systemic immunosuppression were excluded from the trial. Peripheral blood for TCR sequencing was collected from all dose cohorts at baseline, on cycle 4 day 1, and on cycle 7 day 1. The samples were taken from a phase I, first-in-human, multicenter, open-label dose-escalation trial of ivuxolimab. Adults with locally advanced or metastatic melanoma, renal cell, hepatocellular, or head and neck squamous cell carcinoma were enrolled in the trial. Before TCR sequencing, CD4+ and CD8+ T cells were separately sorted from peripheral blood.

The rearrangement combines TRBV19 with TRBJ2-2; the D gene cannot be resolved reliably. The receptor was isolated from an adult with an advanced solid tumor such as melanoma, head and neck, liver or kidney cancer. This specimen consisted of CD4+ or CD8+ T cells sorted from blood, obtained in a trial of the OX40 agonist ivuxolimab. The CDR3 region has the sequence CASSLGIGSGELFF. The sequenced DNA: TGTGCCAGTAGTCTAGGGATAGGGTCCGGGGAGCTGTTTTTT.